This T cell receptor (beta chain) was obtained from a study of blood T cell repertoires in COVID-19. Assay: immunoSEQ multiplex PCR; the TCRdb copy retains only in-frame clones and omits some. This sample has roughly 330,000 clones; 88% occur once, and the top ten carry around 5%. The recovered donors of Cohort 3 showed two negative PCRs, clearance, or symptom resolution. V shed 2 bases and J 9 bases; nucleotides not matched to a gene: 9. The CDR3 extends over 15 amino acids. Germline assignment: CDR1 MNHEY and CDR2 SMNVEV (reference sequence). The sequencing input was PBMCs or T cells enriched from blood (not recorded which). The origin of this receptor is a man aged 25-45 years who had recovered from COVID-19. The chain has TRBV27 and TRBJ2-5, with 10 nucleotides matching TRBD2. CDR3 nucleotide sequence: TGTGCCAGCAGTTTAAGGACTAGCGGCGTCGTGGCCCAGTACTTC. Its translation: CASSLRTSGVVAQYF.